Detailed here is one T cell receptor (beta chain). Original processing notes: Amplification of reference gene primers was used by the study to estimate nucleated cell counts. Here immunoSEQ multiplex PCR was the method, and the copy in TCRdb shows in-frame clones only, minus some. The V and J calls and clone size are taken from that table; D and trimming were inferred from the DNA. The sample has 200,000 to 300,000 clones, roughly 87% seen once. This sample was included in a study of blood T cell repertoires in COVID-19. CDR3 length equals 15 residues. Germline V gene lookup returns CDR1 PRHDT and CDR2 FYEKMQ (reference sequence). V shed 5 bases, J shed 3 bases, and the junction held 5 bases outside the gene matches.

Sequenced sample: peripheral blood. The rearrangement links TRBV13 to TRBJ2-7, with 12 bases that match TRBD2. This TCR was recovered from a man aged 55 to 70 who had recovered from COVID-19. The CDR3 DNA reads TGTGCCAGCAGCATACCGACTAGCGGGGGCTACGAGCAGTACTTC. This sequence encodes CASSIPTSGGYEQYF.